The 18 T cell receptor beta chains below all came from one sample that was sequenced in a study of CD8+CD57+ T cells in acquired aplastic anemia. The TCR beta profiling, which covered VDJ combination and CDR3 sequence, was carried out using genomic DNA as the template. TCRdb recomputed calls from the reads with MiXCR, one row per CDR3 protein. Of a few hundred thousand distinct CDR3 sequences in the sample, approximately 32% were seen once. Patients selected for sequencing had displayed CD8+CD57+ cell expansion by flow cytometry. Sequencing was carried out using sorted CD4+, CD8+, or CD8+CD57+ T cells (not recorded which) from PBMCs. These receptors originate from a human donor with aplastic anemia.

This clonotype has at least ten counts. In this CDR3 the conserved last residue, phenylalanine or tryptophan, is missing, so a read error is likely. The limits of the CDR3 on the DNA are not certain, so only TCRdb's listed CDR3 is given. The chain joins TRBV2 to TRBJ2-1; the table's D call, TRBD2, was not checked against the DNA. Germline CDR1 and CDR2: SNHLY and FYNNEI. The CDR3 is made up of 11 amino acids, end residues included. The CDR3 loop reads CASSEARLVIL.

This clonotype occurred a few times. This chain uses TRBV20-1 with TRBJ2-3, with 13 bases that match TRBD2. The junction had 4 bases not matched to a gene; V was cut back by 5 bases and J by 5 bases. The V gene's germline CDR1 is DFQATT and CDR2 SNEGSKA (reference sequence). This CDR3 is built from 14 residues. The CDR3 reads CSAAGTSGVDTQYF. CDR3 nucleotide sequence: TGCAGTGCTGCGGGGACTAGCGGGGTAGATACGCAGTATTTT.

The table lists this clonotype with many counts. The V call is TRBV25-1, the J call TRBJ2-3; 9 positions agree with TRBD2. Germline values: CDR1 MGHDK, CDR2 SYGVNS. The V gene end was trimmed by 5 bases and the J gene end by 2 bases; junction bases not matched to a gene: 8. The CDR3 runs 16 residues. CDR3 nucleotides: TGTGCCAGCAGTCCCCGTCCGGGACTAGCCACAGATACGCAGTATTTT. Encoded protein: CASSPRPGLATDTQYF.

In regard to this clonotype: A clone one base away is much larger, so this may be a read error. This chain connects TRBV5-6 to TRBJ2-1; 9 positions agree with TRBD2. CDR3 length equals 13 residues. Germline CDR1 is SGHDT and CDR2 is YYEEEE. Trimming removed 0 bases from V and 12 bases from J; junction bases left unmatched: 4. The CDR3, as DNA: TGTGCCAGCAGCTTGGCTAGCGGGGTAGCGCAGTTCTTC. Its translation is CASSLASGVAQFF.

This clonotype was found a few times. The rearrangement uses TRBV2 and TRBJ2-7; the D gene is possibly TRBD2 (6 bases). Trimming took off 6 bases at V and 6 bases at J, with 21 bases between the two ends. Germline CDR1 and CDR2: SNHLY and FYNNEI. CDR3 length: 15 amino acids. The CDR3 region is CASSQDLARNSEQYF. The CDR3 coding sequence is TGTGCCAGCAGCCAAGATCTAGCGAGGAATTCCGAGCAGTACTTC.

The chain recombines TRBV24-1 with TRBJ1-5; no reliable D call. There are 14 residues in the CDR3. The germline gives CDR1 KGHDR, CDR2 SFDVKD. In DNA, the CDR3 is TGTAGCCATAGTTCACTGTGTAGCAATCAGCCCCAGCATTTT. Translated, it gives CSHSSLCSNQPQHF.

This clonotype was counted ten times or more. This chain connects TRBV10-3 to TRBJ2-7, with TRBD2 identical over 8 bases. The CDR3 contains 17 residues. Unmatched junction bases numbered 14, after V lost 2 bases and J lost 5 bases. Germline CDR1 ENHRY, CDR2 SYGVKD. The DNA for the CDR3 is TGTGCCATCAGTGAGAACCTCGGGGGGGGGCCGTTGCACGAGCAGTACTTC. Its translation: CAISENLGGGPLHEQYF.

This sequence joins TRBV20-1 and TRBJ1-4, with D hard to call. This CDR3 is 11 amino acids long. V shed 4 bases and J shed 5 bases, with 5 bases lying between them. The germline gives CDR1 DFQATT, CDR2 SNEGSKA (reference sequence). The DNA of the CDR3 is TGCAGTGCTACAGGAAATGAAAAACTGTTTTTT. Residues: CSATGNEKLFF.

This clonotype was observed a few times. This chain connects TRBV5-6 to TRBJ2-7; TRBD2 might be the D (5 bases). V lost 2 bases, J lost 1 base, and 19 bases lay in between. The CDR3 length is 17 residues. Germline CDR1 reads SGHDT; CDR2 reads YYEEEE. The CDR3 bases are TGTGCCAGCAGCTTTTCTGTCTTGTGGGGAGCGTCCTACGAGCAGTACTTC. Its translation: CASSFSVLWGASYEQYF.

In its sample, this clonotype was seen a few times. The J gene is TRBJ1-1, the V gene TRBV7-2; perhaps TRBD1 as D (6 bases). The germline V and J ends were trimmed by 1 base and 6 bases, with 9 bases remaining between them. The germline V gene has CDR1 SGHTA and CDR2 FQGNSA. This CDR3 is 13 amino acids long. CDR3 sequence (DNA): TGTGCCAGCAGCTTAGACAGGGAGGCTGAAGCTTTCTTT. This codes for CASSLDREAEAFF.

This chain joins TRBV6-5 and TRBJ1-1; D ambiguous. The V end was cut by 4 bases, the J end by 1 base, with 16 bases between. The CDR3 contains 16 residues. Germline CDR1 is MNHEY and CDR2 is SVGAGI. The CDR3 DNA is TGTGCCAGCAGTTCACCGGACTCCCCTTCGAACACTGAAGCTTTCTTT. It is translated as CASSSPDSPSNTEAFF.

This clonotype was seen many times. V gene TRBV2 combines with J gene TRBJ2-5; 13 bases match TRBD2. Germline V lookup: CDR1 SNHLY, CDR2 FYNNEI. CDR3 size: 15 residues. Trimming cost V 4 bases and J 2 bases; bases outside gene matches: 1. CDR3 DNA: TGTGCCAGCAGTGCGGGACTAGCGGGGCAAGAGACCCAGTACTTC. Its translation: CASSAGLAGQETQYF.

This clonotype was counted only a few times. The chain joins TRBV12-3 or TRBV12-4 to TRBJ1-2; D perhaps matches TRBD1 (6 bases). The ends were cut back, 5 bases at V and 6 bases at J, with 16 bases in the middle. There are 14 residues in the CDR3. The CDR3 nucleotides read TGTGCCAGCAGTCCTGACAGGATTTTTAATGGCTACACCTTC. Its protein is CASSPDRIFNGYTF.

This clonotype was counted between two and nine times. This chain links TRBV9 with TRBJ2-7; 10 bases match TRBD1. This CDR3 spans 14 amino acids. The V gene end was trimmed by 7 bases and the J gene end by 6 bases; junction bases not matched to a gene: 10. Germline V CDR1 and CDR2: SGDLS, YYNGEE. This CDR3 is CASSSGTGVFEQYF. CDR3 in DNA: TGTGCCAGCTCATCCGGGACAGGGGTGTTCGAGCAGTACTTC.

This clonotype was counted at least ten times. V usage is TRBV7-2 and J usage is TRBJ2-5, with D uncertain. Between the trimmed V and J ends, which lost 0 bases and 1 base, there was a span of 3 bases. This CDR3 has 13 residues. The germline V gene has CDR1 SGHTA and CDR2 FQGNSA. CDR3 nucleotides: TGTGCCAGCAGCTTAGCGCTCCAAGAGACCCAGTACTTC. Protein: CASSLALQETQYF.

In regard to this clonotype: This may come from a read error, since a much larger clone is one base off. The chain uses TRBV6-1 and TRBJ1-3; D not resolved. V lost 7 bases, J lost 4 bases, and 5 bases lay in between. The germline gives CDR1 MNHNS, CDR2 SASEGT. The CDR3 extends over 11 amino acids. Here the CDR3 reads CASTQGNTIYF. As DNA, the CDR3 is TGTGCCAGCACCCAAGGAAACACCATATATTTT.

The chain combines TRBV7-9 with TRBJ1-1, with D unresolved. This CDR3 region has 15 residues. CDR1 is SEHNR and CDR2 is FQNEAQ in the germline V gene (reference sequence). Trimming removed 6 bases from V and 3 bases from J, with 17 bases in between. The CDR3 sequence is CASSIGSLRDTEAFF. As DNA, the CDR3 is TGTGCCAGCAGTATCGGGTCCTTGAGGGACACTGAAGCTTTCTTT.

With regard to this clonotype: As the CDR3 is not closed by the conserved phenylalanine or tryptophan, this likely results from a read error. The DNA is left out, because the CDR3 cannot be placed on it with certainty; the CDR3 is given as TCRdb lists it. This chain joins TRBV2 and TRBJ1-2; the table's D call, TRBD1, has no DNA check behind it. Inclusive of both ends, the CDR3 amounts to 11 amino acids. Germline V gene lookup returns CDR1 SNHLY and CDR2 FYNNEI. CDR3 sequence: CASSSAGTSTY.